The 19 T cell receptor beta chains reported below all come from one sample, sequenced in a study of beta chain features in type 1 diabetes. Study-level findings and limits: Among all four CD4+ subsets, Type 1 diabetes patients had TCRB CDR3s that were moderately but significantly shorter.

No antigen is known for these receptors. Expressed TCRB transcripts were sequenced because the isolated RNA had all been reverse transcribed beforehand. Sequenced by immunoSEQ multiplex PCR; TCRdb stores in-frame clones only, minus some. The repertoire consists of some 330,000 clones, with about 12% occurring once and the leading ten covering 0.0095% to 0.012%. Sequencing was done on a sample of naive CD4+ T cells from blood. Receptor source: a woman in her late teens or twenties with type 1 diabetes.

This clone has just a few counts. The chain employs TRBV28 and TRBJ2-7; TRBD2 aligns across 11 bases. Trimming removed 11 bases from V and 6 bases from J; junction bases left unmatched: 12. Germline values: CDR1 MDHEN, CDR2 SYDVKM. The CDR3 is 14 amino acids. CDR3 coding DNA: TGTGCCTCTGCTCCGGGACTAGCGGCTTCCGAGCAGTACTTC. As protein: CASAPGLAASEQYF.

The gene calls are TRBV29-1 and TRBJ1-1; D gene uncertain. The germline CDR1 and CDR2 sequences are SQVTM and ANQGSEA. There are 14 residues in the CDR3. V lost 1 base and J 5 bases, leaving 14 bases between the germline ends. The CDR3 region is CSVEGWAIGTEAFF. For the CDR3, the DNA is TGCAGCGTTGAAGGGTGGGCGATTGGGACTGAAGCTTTCTTT. The full variable domain, its missing parts supplied by reference TRBV29-1 and TRBJ1-1, is SAVISQKPSRDICQRGTSLTIQCQVDSQVTMMFWYRQQPGQSLTLIATANQGSEATYESGFVIDKFPISRPNLTFSTLTVSNMSPEDSSIYLCSVEGWAIGTEAFFGQGTRLTVV.

This clone was detected only a few times. The rearrangement uses TRBV20-1 and TRBJ2-5; D perhaps matches TRBD1 (6 bases). Germline V lookup: CDR1 DFQATT, CDR2 SNEGSKA (reference sequence). Trimming took off 7 bases at V and 4 bases at J, with 10 bases between the two ends. This CDR3 comprises 11 residues. The DNA for the CDR3 is TGCAGTGAAAGAGGGGGAGAGACCCAGTACTTC. Protein product: CSERGGETQYF.

V gene TRBV5-1 combines with J gene TRBJ2-5; TRBD1 agrees at 8 bases. Germline V gene sequence: CDR1 SGHRS, CDR2 YFSETQ. Losses at the gene ends were 3 bases for V and 5 bases for J; bases not matched to a gene: 9. The CDR3 consists of 15 residues. The CDR3 DNA is TGCGCCAGCAGCTGGAGGGGACAGGCCGGGGAGACCCAGTACTTC. It translates to CASSWRGQAGETQYF. Combining the CDR3 with reference TRBV5-1 and TRBJ2-5 gives the whole variable domain KAGVTQTPRYLIKTRGQQVTLSCSPISGHRSVSWYQQTPGQGLQFLFEYFSETQRNKGNFPGRFSGRQFSNSRSEMNVSTLELGDSALYLCASSWRGQAGETQYFGPGTRLLVL.

This clone was seen only a few times. V usage is TRBV9 and J usage is TRBJ2-1; the D gene is possibly TRBD1 (6 bases). The CDR3 contains 18 residues. Germline lookup yields CDR1 SGDLS and CDR2 YYNGEE. V lost 3 bases and J 0 bases, leaving 19 bases between the germline ends. CDR3 loop: CASSGKTPDRRSYNEQFF. The CDR3 DNA is TGTGCCAGCAGCGGAAAAACACCGGACAGACGCTCCTACAATGAGCAGTTCTTC.

The gene calls are TRBV7-9 and TRBJ1-5; D gene ambiguous. V was shortened by 2 bases and J by 5 bases, with 10 bases between the two germline ends. CDR1 is SEHNR, CDR2 FQNEAQ, per germline (reference sequence). This CDR3 is built from 14 residues. The CDR3 spells CASSLMADHQPQHF. The CDR3 region has the DNA TGTGCCAGCAGCTTAATGGCAGATCATCAGCCCCAGCATTTT.

In its sample, this clone was seen a few times. This sequence joins TRBV2 and TRBJ1-5; 8 bases line up with TRBD1. The V segment lost 2 bases and the J segment 6 bases; nucleotides outside the gene matches: 9. CDR1 is SNHLY, CDR2 FYNNEI, per germline. The CDR3 has 16 amino acids. As DNA, the CDR3 is TGTGCCAGCAGTGAATTCGGGCAGGGGGCGGGTCAGCCCCAGCATTTT. This translates into CASSEFGQGAGQPQHF.

The chain links TRBV19 to TRBJ1-1; the D gene is possibly TRBD1 (6 bases). Per the germline V gene, CDR1 is LNHDA and CDR2 is SQIVND (reference sequence). Trimming pared 8 bases from V and 8 bases from J, leaving 24 bases between. The CDR3 has 15 residues. CDR3 protein: CASEPRHTGLSEAFF. For the CDR3, the DNA is TGTGCCAGTGAGCCGCGGCACACAGGGCTTTCCGAAGCTTTCTTT.

The V and J genes are TRBV4-2 and TRBJ2-3, with D possibly TRBD2 on 6 matching bases. Trimming removed 3 bases at V and 0 bases at J, with 10 bases between. The CDR3 covers 15 residues. From germline, CDR1 is LGHNA and CDR2 YNFKEQ. DNA of the CDR3: TGTGCCAGCAGCCACGAAGCGGGTAGCACAGATACGCAGTATTTT. Translated: CASSHEAGSTDTQYF.

This clone turned up a few times. V and J are TRBV2 and TRBJ1-5, with 7 bases fitting TRBD1. Germline CDR1 is SNHLY and CDR2 is FYNNEI. Germline trimming cut 6 bases from V and 6 bases from J; bases unmatched to any gene: 8. The CDR3 is 14 residues long. CDR3 sequence: CASRPRQGLQPQHF. The CDR3 DNA is TGTGCCAGCAGACCCAGACAGGGTCTTCAGCCCCAGCATTTT.

This clone was detected a few times. The chain couples TRBV28 to TRBJ2-5, with 8 bases identical to TRBD2. Germline values: CDR1 MDHEN, CDR2 SYDVKM. The CDR3 runs to 15 residues. Trimming at V came to 6 bases and at J to 7 bases, leaving 13 bases not matched to a gene. Here the CDR3 reads CASSYGLAGPGTQYF. The CDR3, as DNA: TGTGCCAGCAGCTACGGACTAGCAGGACCAGGGACCCAGTACTTC.

This clone was seen a few times. The J gene is TRBJ2-2, the V gene TRBV7-2; 9 nucleotides match TRBD1. The CDR3 runs 15 residues. CDR1 is SGHTA, CDR2 FQGNSA, per germline. V gave up 8 bases and J gave up 3 bases; unmatched junction bases: 7. The CDR3 coding sequence is TGTGCCAGCCTTCGACAGGGGGGGTACACCGGGGAGCTGTTTTTT. This sequence encodes CASLRQGGYTGELFF.

V usage is TRBV28 and J usage is TRBJ1-2; D unclear. The germline CDR1 and CDR2 sequences are MDHEN and SYDVKM. The V end was cut by 2 bases, the J end by 1 base, with 14 bases between. The CDR3 runs to 16 residues. CDR3: CASSLERRWVNYGYTF. The CDR3 bases are TGTGCCAGCAGTTTAGAGAGGCGTTGGGTTAACTATGGCTACACCTTC.

Only a few counts were recorded for this clone. J is TRBJ2-5 and V is TRBV4-3; 8 nucleotides align to TRBD2. The germline V gene has CDR1 LGHNA and CDR2 YSLEER. The V gene end was trimmed by 4 bases and the J gene end by 1 base; junction bases not matched to a gene: 8. The CDR3 runs 16 residues. The CDR3 region is CASSRQLAGPQETQYF. As DNA, the CDR3 is TGCGCCAGCAGCCGTCAGCTAGCGGGCCCCCAAGAGACCCAGTACTTC.

This rearrangement joins TRBV10-3 to TRBJ2-1; 10 bases agree with TRBD2. Germline CDR1 is ENHRY and CDR2 is SYGVKD. Trimming removed 7 bases from V and 4 bases from J; junction bases left unmatched: 4. The CDR3 covers 14 residues. The CDR3 reads CAINKRGGYNEQFF. The CDR3 DNA follows: TGTGCCATCAATAAGCGGGGGGGTTACAATGAGCAGTTCTTC.

This chain connects TRBV6-5 to TRBJ1-1, with a weak D call TRBD1 (5 bases). The CDR3 totals 15 residues. Germline values: CDR1 MNHEY, CDR2 SVGAGI. V was cut by 5 bases and J by 2 bases, with 15 bases left in between. The CDR3 DNA reads as TGTGCCAGCAGTCGGACCGCTTGGGGCAACACTGAAGCTTTCTTT. Translation gives CASSRTAWGNTEAFF.

There are a few counts of this clone. This chain joins TRBV7-3 and TRBJ2-3, with a possible D match to TRBD2 (5 bases). Per the germline V gene, CDR1 is SGHTA and CDR2 is FQGTGA. The CDR3 length is 14 residues. With 8 bases removed from V and 0 bases from J, the gap between germline ends came to 12 bases. The CDR3 region is CASRSGGSTDTQYF. The CDR3, as DNA: TGTGCCAGCCGCTCGGGCGGGAGCACAGATACGCAGTATTTT.

This clone was seen a few times. The V call is TRBV28, the J call TRBJ2-7, with a tentative D call TRBD2 (5 bases). The CDR3 runs to 11 residues. Germline-derived CDR1 and CDR2 are MDHEN and SYDVKM. Trimming shortened V by 7 bases and J by 3 bases, and 7 bases separated the two germline ends. This CDR3 is CASMEVYEQYF. CDR3 DNA sequence: TGTGCCAGCATGGAGGTCTACGAGCAGTACTTC.

This clone was counted a few times. The J gene is TRBJ2-3, the V gene TRBV18; TRBD2 might be the D (5 bases). V was trimmed by 2 bases and J by 4 bases, leaving 10 bases between them. CDR3 length: 14 amino acids. Germline CDR1 and CDR2: KGHSH and LQKENI. The CDR3 loop reads CASSPGPGSDTQYF. The CDR3, as DNA: TGTGCCAGCTCACCAGGGCCGGGGTCAGATACGCAGTATTTT.